This T cell receptor (beta chain) was recovered during a study of OX40 agonist ivuxolimab in advanced cancers. Study results and limitations: Mean expanded clone counts were higher in CD8+ than CD4+ T cells.

Sequencing used immunoSEQ multiplex PCR; TCRdb keeps in-frame clones, though not all of them. This sample yields tens of thousands of clones, of which 90% to 95% are seen a single time; 0.4% to 0.5% belongs to the top ten. Germline CDR1 SGHRS, CDR2 YFSETQ. The length of the CDR3 is 16 residues. V was trimmed by 4 bases and J by 7 bases, leaving 21 bases between them. A word on this clone: Its antigen is as yet unknown.

The chain carries TRBV5-1 and TRBJ2-1, with D uncertain. The source of this sequence is an adult with an advanced solid tumor such as melanoma, head and neck, liver or kidney cancer. The input for sequencing was CD4+ or CD8+ T cells sorted from blood, taken in a trial of the OX40 agonist ivuxolimab. The CDR3 region has the DNA TGCGCCAGCAGCCCGGTGACCGCCTACACAACGAATGAGCAGTTCTTC. Protein sequence: CASSPVTAYTTNEQFF.